Listed here are 25 T cell receptor beta chains from one sample, sequenced in a study of response to subunit inactivated influenza vaccine. TCRdb used MiXCR to reprocess the RT-PCR reads, holding one entry per CDR3 protein. This table holds about 650,000 distinct CDR3 sequences, more than 15% found once. Here the sequenced sample was PBMCs from blood, taken 12 days after vaccination. The receptors were gathered from a man over 45 who received an inactivated influenza vaccine.

The chain has TRBV7-9 and TRBJ1-1, with D perhaps matching TRBD1 (5 bases). Germline CDR1 is SEHNR and CDR2 is FQNEAQ (reference sequence). V was cut by 1 base and J by 3 bases, with 9 bases left in between. The CDR3 sequence is 14 residues long. CDR3 nucleotides: TGTGCCAGCAGCTTAGTGGGGGTCGACACTGAAGCTTTCTTT. It specifies CASSLVGVDTEAFF.

This clonotype has only a few counts. J is TRBJ2-3 and V is TRBV28, with 8 nucleotides matching TRBD2. CDR3 length equals 17 residues. V lost 7 bases and J lost 0; bases outside the gene matches: 12. The germline V gene has CDR1 MDHEN and CDR2 SYDVKM. CDR3 protein: CASTPGGSGQSTDTQYF. The CDR3 nucleotides read TGTGCCAGCACCCCGGGGGGGAGCGGCCAAAGCACAGATACGCAGTATTTT.

This clonotype was counted many times. This chain connects TRBV7-6 to TRBJ1-1, with a weak D call TRBD1 (6 bases). Trimming removed 0 bases from V and 5 bases from J, with 10 bases in between. The CDR3 spans 14 residues. Germline V gives CDR1 SGHVS, CDR2 FNYEAQ. The CDR3 is CASSLAGGETEAFF. The CDR3 DNA reads as TGTGCCAGCAGCTTAGCAGGGGGTGAAACTGAAGCTTTCTTT.

The chain uses TRBV12-3 or TRBV12-4 and TRBJ1-5; tentatively, D is TRBD1 (5 bases). CDR3 length equals 17 residues. The V and J ends lost 0 bases and 7 bases respectively, with 19 bases between them. The CDR3 nucleotides are TGTGCCAGCAGTTTAGCGTTGAGCTGGGGGGTTGGGCAGCCCCAGCATTTT. Its protein is CASSLALSWGVGQPQHF.

The chain is built from TRBV7-9 and TRBJ2-1, with D perhaps given as TRBD1 or TRBD2 (5 bases each). This CDR3 comprises 17 residues. Trimming cost V 5 bases and J 6 bases, with 23 bases left between them. CDR1 and CDR2 (germline): SEHNR, FQNEAQ (reference sequence). CDR3 loop: CASSPNTGPYGGNEQFF. In DNA form, the CDR3 reads TGTGCCAGCAGCCCGAATACCGGGCCCTATGGGGGCAATGAGCAGTTCTTC.

The rearrangement joins TRBV28 to TRBJ2-4; D may be TRBD1 (5 bases). CDR3 length: 13 amino acids. CDR1 is MDHEN and CDR2 is SYDVKM in the germline V gene. Trimming removed 2 bases from V and 10 bases from J, with 12 bases in between. Written as DNA, the CDR3 is TGTGCCAGCAGTTTAACGGCAGACAGTATTCAGTACTTC. It yields the protein CASSLTADSIQYF.

This clonotype was seen repeatedly, ten times or more. This sequence joins TRBV14 and TRBJ2-1, with 9 bases that match TRBD2. Germline CDR1 and CDR2: SGHDN and FVKESK. The CDR3 extends over 16 amino acids. Unmatched junction bases numbered 6, after V lost 4 bases and J lost 2 bases. CDR3 sequence (DNA): TGTGCCAGCAGCCGGATGACTAGCGGAACCTACAATGAGCAGTTCTTC. Translated, it gives CASSRMTSGTYNEQFF.

The chain carries TRBV7-2 and TRBJ2-1; D gene ambiguous. CDR1 SGHTA and CDR2 FQGNSA come from the germline V gene. V lost 3 bases, J lost 8 bases, and 11 bases lay in between. This CDR3 is built from 13 residues. CDR3 amino acids: CASSFPAHDEQFF. The CDR3 region has the DNA TGTGCCAGCAGCTTTCCCGCCCACGATGAGCAGTTCTTC.

In this sample, this clonotype turned up a few times. V usage is TRBV12-3 or TRBV12-4 and J usage is TRBJ1-1, with 10 positions matching TRBD1. The J segment lost 5 bases and the V segment lost 3 bases, leaving 3 bases of the junction unmatched. This CDR3 comprises 14 residues. This CDR3 reads CASSFRTGGTEAFF. The CDR3 coding sequence is TGTGCCAGCAGTTTTAGGACAGGGGGGACTGAAGCTTTCTTT.

The table lists this clonotype with many counts. The chain recombines TRBV4-1 with TRBJ1-1; the D gene is possibly TRBD1 (5 bases). Per the germline V gene, CDR1 is MGHRA and CDR2 is YSYEKL. Trimming pared 1 base from V and 10 bases from J, leaving 19 bases between. This CDR3 comprises 15 residues. The CDR3 DNA is TGCGCCAGCAGCCAAGTGGTCGCTGCCCGGGGGGGAGCTTTCTTT. Protein: CASSQVVAARGGAFF.

This clonotype was recorded many times. The chain links TRBV7-6 to TRBJ2-1; possible D gene TRBD2, 7 bases. The ends were cut back, 5 bases at V and 0 bases at J, with 17 bases in the middle. CDR3 size: 17 residues. Germline V lookup: CDR1 SGHVS, CDR2 FNYEAQ. The CDR3 DNA reads as TGTGCCAGCAGCGGAGGGGGGGGGCGGAACTCCTACAATGAGCAGTTCTTC. It translates to CASSGGGGRNSYNEQFF. The complete variable domain, with remaining parts taken from reference TRBV7-6 and TRBJ2-1, reads GAGVSQSPRYKVTKRGQDVALRCDPISGHVSLYWYRQALGQGPEFLTYFNYEAQQDKSGLPNDRFSAERPEGSISTLTIQRTEQRDSAMYRCASSGGGGRNSYNEQFFGPGTRLTVL.

This clonotype appeared a few times. This sequence joins TRBV28 and TRBJ1-6, with 10 bases aligning to TRBD1. Germline V gene sequence: CDR1 MDHEN, CDR2 SYDVKM. CDR3 length: 15 residues. V trimming: 5 bases; J trimming: 9 bases; junction bases outside the gene matches: 7. CDR3 loop: CASSTDRGLSSPLHF. The CDR3 DNA reads TGTGCCAGCAGTACAGACAGGGGGCTGAGTTCACCCCTCCACTTT.

This clonotype has just a few counts. The genes are TRBV6-5 and TRBJ2-5, with D possibly TRBD2 on 6 matching bases. Germline assignment: CDR1 MNHEY and CDR2 SVGAGI. The V and J ends lost 6 bases and 5 bases respectively, with 10 bases between them. The CDR3 sequence is 12 residues long. CDR3 sequence reads: CASRSGRETQYF. In DNA, the CDR3 is TGTGCCAGCAGAAGCGGGCGGGAGACCCAGTACTTC.

V and J are TRBV6-4 and TRBJ2-1; 9 nucleotides align to TRBD1. V was clipped by 4 bases and J by 0 bases; unmatched bases: 7. Germline CDR1 MRHNA, CDR2 SNTAGT. The CDR3 is 17 amino acids. The CDR3 region has the DNA TGTGCCAGCAGTGGGCTCGGGACAGGGAGCTCCTACAATGAGCAGTTCTTC. Translating gives CASSGLGTGSSYNEQFF.

This chain links TRBV7-6 with TRBJ2-7; perhaps TRBD1 as D (6 bases). The V gene's germline CDR1 is SGHVS and CDR2 FNYEAQ. This CDR3 contains 14 residues. Trimming cost V 2 bases and J 3 bases, with 11 bases left between them. DNA for the CDR3: TGTGCCAGCAGCTTACAGGGGAGTGGCTACGAGCAGTACTTC. Protein: CASSLQGSGYEQYF.

This clonotype was detected a few times. The V and J genes are TRBV10-3 and TRBJ2-3, with D possibly called TRBD1 or TRBD2 (5 bases each). Germline V gives CDR1 ENHRY, CDR2 SYGVKD. Trimming took 11 bases from V and 7 from J, leaving 19 bases between them. CDR3 length: 13 amino acids. CDR3 nucleotides: TGTGCCTACCGACCCCGGGACGGGAATACGCAGTATTTT. Amino acids: CAYRPRDGNTQYF.

The table lists this clonotype with many counts. This rearrangement joins TRBV30 to TRBJ2-3; maybe TRBD1 (5 bases). From germline, CDR1 is GTSNPN and CDR2 SVGIG (reference sequence). Trimming removed 5 bases from V and 9 bases from J, with 12 bases in between. CDR3 length: 11 amino acids. In nucleotides, the CDR3 is TGTGCCTGGGGACAAGCAGGAACGCAGTATTTT. Translating it yields CAWGQAGTQYF.

The V gene is TRBV9, the J gene TRBJ1-2, with 7 bases aligning to TRBD1. The V and J ends lost 0 bases and 4 bases, in that order; junction bases with no gene match: 3. This CDR3 region has 14 residues. The germline V gene has CDR1 SGDLS and CDR2 YYNGEE. CDR3: CASSVGGTAYGYTF. The CDR3 DNA sequence: TGTGCCAGCAGCGTAGGCGGGACAGCCTATGGCTACACCTTC.

This clonotype was seen a handful of times. CDR3 sequence: CAWRAFGVGNSPLHF. In DNA form, the CDR3 reads TGTGCCTGGAGAGCCTTCGGGGTTGGAAATTCACCCCTCCACTTT. This sequence joins TRBV30 and TRBJ1-6; D remains unclear. CDR1 is GTSNPN and CDR2 is SVGIG in the germline V gene (reference sequence). There are 15 residues in the CDR3. V was clipped by 3 bases and J by 7 bases, with 16 bases between them.

The chain uses TRBV20-1 and TRBJ2-4, with D uncertain. CDR3 length: 13 residues. From germline, CDR1 is DFQATT and CDR2 SNEGSKA (reference sequence). The ends were cut back, 0 bases at V and 5 bases at J, with 8 bases in the middle. The DNA for the CDR3 is TGCAGTGCTAGAGAATCTGGACAAAACATTCAGTACTTC. Translation: CSARESGQNIQYF.

J is TRBJ2-7 and V is TRBV4-1, with 16 bases fitting TRBD2. J gave up 0 bases and V 4 bases, and 6 bases lay outside the gene matches. CDR1 MGHRA and CDR2 YSYEKL come from the germline V gene. The CDR3 has 18 amino acids. The CDR3 reads CASSRGLAGGASSYEQYF. The CDR3 coding sequence is TGCGCCAGCAGCCGGGGACTAGCGGGGGGGGCTAGCTCCTACGAGCAGTACTTC.

This clonotype has just a few counts. The V gene is TRBV19, the J gene TRBJ1-1; D is undetermined. Trimming removed 8 bases from V and 2 bases from J, with 12 bases in between. The germline gives CDR1 LNHDA, CDR2 SQIVND (reference sequence). This CDR3 contains 13 residues. For the CDR3, the DNA is TGTGCCAGTGGTCATCGGGTTAACACTGAAGCTTTCTTT. This codes for CASGHRVNTEAFF.

This clonotype showed up just a few times. This chain links TRBV6-1 with TRBJ2-7, with D perhaps matching TRBD1 (6 bases). The CDR3 loop spans 15 amino acids. Germline V lookup: CDR1 MNHNS, CDR2 SASEGT. The germline V and J ends were trimmed by 5 bases and 1 base, with 15 bases remaining between them. CDR3 amino acids: CASSRQDSPSYEQYF. CDR3 bases: TGTGCCAGCAGTCGTCAGGACAGTCCTTCCTACGAGCAGTACTTC.

This clonotype was counted between two and nine times. The rearrangement uses TRBV20-1 and TRBJ2-3, with TRBD1 matching over 7 bases. Germline V lookup: CDR1 DFQATT, CDR2 SNEGSKA (reference sequence). V lost 5 bases, J lost 2 bases, and 10 bases stayed unmatched. This CDR3 comprises 15 residues. CDR3 bases: TGCAGTGCTGTTATTGGGACAGCTTCCACAGATACGCAGTATTTT. Protein product: CSAVIGTASTDTQYF.

For this clonotype: Germline and junction disagree at one end, which may indicate a read error. The chain recombines TRBV29-1 with TRBJ2-1, with 8 bases that match TRBD2. Germline CDR1 reads SQVTM; CDR2 reads ANQGSEA. This CDR3 is built from 14 residues. In nucleotides, the CDR3 is TGCAGCGCTGAAGACGGGAGGGCCTACAATGAGCAGTTCTTC. Protein product: CSAEDGRAYNEQFF.